These T cell receptor beta chains were read from a single sample in a study of regulatory T cells in long-lasting Graves disease. TCRdb re-called the multiplex PCR reads through MiXCR, storing one row per CDR3 protein. Of roughly 610,000 distinct CDR3 sequences detected, about 16% appear once; the ten largest clones hold around 11%. These data were also reused for a study on T cells in Graves' hyperthyroidism and ophthalmopathy.

The specimen was peripheral blood mononuclear cells (PBMCs), collected at new diagnosis, from a patient treated with antithyroid drugs. Receptors were obtained from a man aged 18 to 29 with Graves disease. Each CDR3 is given with its conserved first and last residue. The order of the fields is D gene, V gene, J gene, clone size, CDR3 protein, CDR3 DNA. The D gene is left open where the match is weak. Part of the rows lack a size; the others show once, few, many or a class for expanded clones.

TRBD1	TRBV6-1	TRBJ1-4	few	CASRSQGALGEKLFF	TGTGCCAGCAGATCACAGGGGGCACTCGGTGAAAAACTGTTTTTT
TRBD1	TRBV27	TRBJ2-5	few	CASSPRQGARQETQYF	TGTGCCAGCAGTCCAAGACAGGGGGCTAGGCAAGAGACCCAGTACTTC
NA	TRBV18	TRBJ1-1	many	CASSQHLASLQVKDTEAFF	TGTGCCAGCTCACAACACCTTGCCTCATTACAGGTGAAGGACACTGAAGCTTTCTTT
NA	TRBV5-1	TRBJ2-5	few	CASSLVYRLKETQYF	TGCGCCAGCAGCTTGGTCTACCGACTAAAAGAGACCCAGTACTTC
NA	TRBV25-1	TRBJ2-3	few	CASSDPGRTDTQYF	TGTGCCAGCAGTGACCCAGGGAGGACAGATACGCAGTATTTT
NA	TRBV6-1	TRBJ2-2	NA	CASSPRGELFF	TGTGCCAGCAGCCCCCGTGGGGAGCTGTTTTTT
NA	TRBV7-9	TRBJ1-5	NA	CASSLSDPRKPQHF	TGTGCCAGCAGCCTATCGGACCCCCGGAAGCCCCAGCATTTT
NA	TRBV20-1	TRBJ2-5	many	CSAHDDRTQETQYF	TGCAGTGCTCATGACGACAGAACCCAAGAGACCCAGTACTTC
NA	TRBV7-3	TRBJ1-2	many	CASSLKDRVEYGYTF	TGTGCCAGCAGCTTAAAGGACCGGGTAGAGTATGGCTACACCTTC
NA	TRBV5-1	TRBJ1-1	many	CASSLEGGVMDTEAFF	TGCGCCAGCAGCTTGGAAGGTGGTGTGATGGACACTGAAGCTTTCTTT
NA	TRBV3-1	TRBJ2-2	few	CASSQDPPTPNTGELFF	TGTGCCAGCAGCCAAGATCCACCCACCCCAAACACCGGGGAGCTGTTTTTT
TRBD2	TRBV19	TRBJ2-1	few	CATHLGLAGANEQFF	TGTGCCACTCATCTCGGACTAGCGGGAGCCAATGAGCAGTTCTTC
TRBD1	TRBV28	TRBJ1-1	many	CASSLVGTVNTEAFF	TGTGCCAGCAGTTTAGTTGGGACAGTCAACACTGAAGCTTTCTTT
NA	TRBV5-1	TRBJ1-1	few	CASRKQMHTEAFF	TGCGCCAGCAGGAAACAGATGCACACTGAAGCTTTCTTT
TRBD2	TRBV5-1	TRBJ2-2	NA	CASLQGGPNTGELFF	TGCGCCAGCCTCCAGGGAGGGCCGAACACCGGGGAGCTGTTTTTT
NA	TRBV6-1	TRBJ1-2	NA	CASSSEGGVSGYTF	TGTGCCAGCAGCTCTGAGGGGGGGGTGTCTGGCTACACCTTC
TRBD1	TRBV2	TRBJ1-3	once	CASRAGTGTGNTIYF	TGTGCCAGCAGGGCCGGGACAGGGACTGGAAACACCATATATTTT
NA	TRBV11-2	TRBJ2-1	NA	CASSQDGGPLRSLYNEQFF	TGTGCCAGCAGCCAAGATGGAGGCCCCTTGAGGAGCCTCTACAATGAGCAGTTCTTC
NA	TRBV6-2/TRBV6-3	TRBJ2-1	few	CASSDLAGRPNEQFF	TGTGCCAGCAGTGATCTGGCGGGTCGCCCCAATGAGCAGTTCTTC
NA	TRBV6-4	TRBJ2-2	few	CASGTPGTGELFF	TGTGCCAGCGGGACACCGGGGACCGGGGAGCTGTTTTTT
TRBD2	TRBV5-8	TRBJ2-2	NA	CASSLGLAGVLAGELFF	TGTGCCAGCAGCTTGGGACTAGCGGGAGTCCTCGCGGGGGAGCTGTTTTTT
NA	TRBV10-3	TRBJ2-6	few	CAISDTGANVLTF	TGTGCCATCAGTGACACTGGGGCCAACGTCCTGACTTTC
TRBD2	TRBV5-1	TRBJ2-2	NA	CASSIGTSGLNQNTGELFF	TGCGCCAGCAGCATCGGGACTAGCGGCCTGAATCAAAACACCGGGGAGCTGTTTTTT
NA	TRBV5-1	TRBJ2-2	NA	CASSVPKGGRAGELFF	TGCGCCAGCAGCGTTCCAAAGGGGGGACGGGCCGGGGAGCTGTTTTTT
TRBD2	TRBV3-1	TRBJ2-2	NA	CASSHIAGVGTGELFF	TGTGCCAGCAGCCATATTGCGGGAGTAGGGACCGGGGAGCTGTTTTTT